This T cell receptor (beta chain) was recovered during a study of human T cells and chemical hapten exposure (dated by TCRdb to about 2021). For the study in its entirety: For sensitization, 2% DPC in acetone was applied to an approximately 2 cm by approximately 2 cm area of upper inner arm skin. Patch tests used Finn chambers with 0.01% DPC on the upper back, scored after 6 days by International Contact Dermatitis Research Group standards. Peripheral blood TCR repertoire changes were tracked in vivo in alopecia patients during primary and secondary sensitization to the hapten diphenylcyclopropenone (DPC). The patient cohort, mostly female, included alopecia areata with under or over 50% scalp involvement, alopecia totalis and alopecia universalis. Throughout the study period of approximately 23 weeks, patients also received therapeutic DPC doses to the scalp every week. Libraries were pooled for sequencing, and variation in per-sample TCR yields was attributed mainly to small differences in library volumes within the pool. Patient blood was sampled pre-sensitization (week 0) and at 2, 6 and about 24 weeks after DPC sensitization. Roughly 30 alopecia patients gave blood for TCR sequencing at one to four time points (pre-sensitization, 2, 6 and 24 weeks).

Trimming takes 3 bases from V and 1 base from J, and the germline ends sit 10 bases apart. Taken from the germline V gene, the CDR1 and CDR2 loops are SGHRS and YFSETQ. The cysteine opens and the phenylalanine closes a CDR3 of 14 amino acids. Only the CDR3 portion is preserved as DNA: 42 bases, with reading frame beginning at the first base. Library creation used RACE. The reads were generated on a NextSeq 500. During library preparation, unique molecular identifiers were attached to individual cDNA molecules so that TCRs could be counted in a quantitative, reproducible way. From each blood RNA sample, both TCR alpha and TCR beta chains were sequenced. Per the authors' processing: A median of around 96,000 TCRs per sample was observed, with a range of about 20,000 to 750,000. V, J and CDR3 annotation of the TCR reads was carried out using the Decombinator software suite. For PS versus PT1 abundance plots, all samples were subsampled to the same number of TCRs (28,000). Expanded TCRs were defined as absent before sensitization and observed at least eight times at the 2-week time point. TCRdb redid the processing of the public reads, applying fastp at Q25 and MiXCR, and retained in-frame beta chains. Every entry covers one CDR3 protein and lists the most common genes and DNA from its rows. The V and J calls were determined by TCRdb, not by the authors. For this sample the table gives a few hundred thousand distinct CDR3 sequences, of which about 6% were detected only once. The top ten constitute more than 5.5% of the sample.

A remark on this clonotype: Its antigen is unknown. The record has no base qualities; no much larger clone is one base away.

Beyond this particular receptor, the publication reports: Patch test score correlated positively with the number of PT1 expanded TCRs, reaching significance at thresholds 8, 16 and 32 but not at 4. Significantly more large CDR3 similarity clusters were formed by expanded TCRs than by pre-sensitization or healthy control sets, consistent with antigen-driven responses. Repeated subsampling changed both the strength of the expansion versus patch-test correlation and the threshold at which that correlation became significant. DPC sensitization did not change how many TCRs were above 1 in 1000 frequency, and no evidence was found of alterations in global repertoire structure. Because every patient had alopecia, a presumed autoimmune disease, the patients' immune response might differ from that of healthy individuals.

The intended sense of this specimen's time point label: patch test 2, 6 weeks after DPC sensitization. The treatment or condition label for this specimen denotes: therapeutic diphenylcyclopropenone sensitization with weekly scalp DPC. At each patch-test visit, blood was drawn before the patch test was applied. Eligible patients were aged 18 to 70, diagnosed with alopecia, deemed suitable for DPC therapy, and excluded if pregnant. Unfractionated whole blood was collected in Tempus Blood RNA tubes, and total RNA was extracted from that blood. The receptor comes from a woman under 30 with alopecia areata. Some clones in this sample may be carry-over from other donors' samples. The receptor chain draws on TRBV5-1 and TRBJ2-5; the D gene is not confidently resolved. The starting material was whole blood, obtained in connection with sensitization to the hapten diphenylcyclopropenone (DPC). The DNA reads as follows: TGCGCCAGCAGCTGGGCGACTGCCCAAGAGACCCAGTACTTC. It encodes CASSWATAQETQYF.